The 5 T cell receptor beta chains below come from one sample, sequenced in a study of T-cell reconstitution after alpha-beta-depleted transplantation in children. As it was prepared, the TCRbeta library received unique molecular identifiers. Using its own MiXCR run on the PCR reads, TCRdb lists one record per CDR3 protein. Of some 300,000 distinct CDR3 sequences listed, around 7.3% are singletons. Their specific antigens are unknown. The study, taken as a whole, reports: Among T cells one year after transplant, newly produced cells accounted for most counts and diversity.

Sequenced material: peripheral blood, taken 360 days after TCRalphabeta/CD19-depleted stem cell transplant. These receptors all stem from a female patient aged 2-9 years who had a stem cell transplant for Fanconi anemia, so the T cells may come from the graft donor.

This clonotype was counted at least ten times. The chain combines TRBV12-3 or TRBV12-4 with TRBJ2-3, with 7 bases identical to TRBD2. V gave up 6 bases and J gave up 4 bases; unmatched junction bases: 10. The CDR3 length is 15 residues. The CDR3 region is CASRGGLTLADTQYF. CDR3 in DNA: TGTGCCAGCAGGGGGGGACTAACCCTCGCAGATACGCAGTATTTT.

This clonotype was recorded at least ten times. The chain combines TRBV5-1 with TRBJ2-3; 10 bases agree with TRBD2. The CDR3 has 15 residues. Germline assignment: CDR1 SGHRS and CDR2 YFSETQ. V lost 1 base and J lost 3; bases outside the gene matches: 2. CDR3 amino acids: CASSLTSGATDTQYF. The CDR3 DNA reads TGCGCCAGCAGCTTGACTAGCGGGGCAACAGATACGCAGTATTTT.

In its sample, this clonotype was seen a few times. V usage is TRBV4-2 and J usage is TRBJ2-7; the D gene is possibly TRBD1 (6 bases). Germline-derived CDR1 and CDR2 are LGHNA and YNFKEQ. Trimming cost V 4 bases and J 9 bases, with 19 bases left between them. The CDR3 totals 14 residues. CDR3 residues: CASSPRVFQGRQYV. CDR3 coding DNA: TGTGCCAGCAGCCCTCGCGTGTTTCAGGGGAGGCAGTACGTC.

This clonotype was observed many times. The chain is built from TRBV5-1 and TRBJ1-4, with TRBD1 identical over 10 bases. CDR1 SGHRS and CDR2 YFSETQ come from the germline V gene. This CDR3 has 13 residues. J lost 7 bases, V lost 4 bases, and 1 base had no gene match. The CDR3 sequence: CASSRDRGEKLFF. DNA for the CDR3: TGCGCCAGCAGCCGGGACAGGGGTGAAAAACTGTTTTTT.

There are many counts of this clonotype. V and J are TRBV12-3 or TRBV12-4 and TRBJ2-1, with TRBD2 matching over 16 bases. V gave up 5 bases and J gave up 0 bases; unmatched junction bases: 4. The CDR3 sequence is 18 residues long. In nucleotides, the CDR3 is TGTGCCAGCAGTCCCGGGACTAGCGGGAGGGGCTCCTACAATGAGCAGTTCTTC. It specifies CASSPGTSGRGSYNEQFF.